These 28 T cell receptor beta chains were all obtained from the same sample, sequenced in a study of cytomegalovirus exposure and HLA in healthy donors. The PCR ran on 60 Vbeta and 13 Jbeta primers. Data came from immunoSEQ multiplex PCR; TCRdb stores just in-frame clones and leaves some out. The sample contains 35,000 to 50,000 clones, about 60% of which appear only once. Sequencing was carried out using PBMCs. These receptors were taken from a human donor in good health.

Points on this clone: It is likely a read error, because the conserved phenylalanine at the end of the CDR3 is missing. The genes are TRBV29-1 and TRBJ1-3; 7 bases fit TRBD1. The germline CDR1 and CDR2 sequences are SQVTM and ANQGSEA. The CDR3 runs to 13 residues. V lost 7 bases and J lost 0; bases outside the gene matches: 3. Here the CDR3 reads CSAEGASGNTIYV. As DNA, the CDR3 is TGCAGCGCGGAGGGGGCCTCTGGAAACACCATATATGTT.

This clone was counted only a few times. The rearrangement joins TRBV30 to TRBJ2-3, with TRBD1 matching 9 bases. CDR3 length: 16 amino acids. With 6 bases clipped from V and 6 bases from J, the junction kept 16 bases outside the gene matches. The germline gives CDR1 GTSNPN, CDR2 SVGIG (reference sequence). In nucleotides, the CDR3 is TGTGCCTGTGAGTCACAGGGGGCGTTAAGGGCGGATACGCAGTATTTT. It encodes CACESQGALRADTQYF.

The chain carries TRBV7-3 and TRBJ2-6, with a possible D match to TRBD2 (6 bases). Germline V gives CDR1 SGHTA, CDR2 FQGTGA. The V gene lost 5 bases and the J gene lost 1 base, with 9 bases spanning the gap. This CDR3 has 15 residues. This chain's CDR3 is CASSIGSSGANVLTF. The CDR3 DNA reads TGTGCCAGCAGCATCGGGAGTTCTGGGGCCAACGTCCTGACTTTC.

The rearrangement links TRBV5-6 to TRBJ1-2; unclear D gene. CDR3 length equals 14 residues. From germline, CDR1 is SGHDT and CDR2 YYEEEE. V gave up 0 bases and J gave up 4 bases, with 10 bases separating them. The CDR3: CASSLGAGAYGYTF. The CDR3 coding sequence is TGTGCCAGCAGCTTGGGGGCGGGAGCCTATGGCTACACCTTC.

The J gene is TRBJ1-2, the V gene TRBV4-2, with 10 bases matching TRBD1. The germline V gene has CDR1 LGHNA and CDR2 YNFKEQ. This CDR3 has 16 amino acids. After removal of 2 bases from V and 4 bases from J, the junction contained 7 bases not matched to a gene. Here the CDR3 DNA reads TGTGCCAGCAGCCAACAGGGAGGACAGGGGGTCTATGGCTACACCTTC. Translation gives CASSQQGGQGVYGYTF.

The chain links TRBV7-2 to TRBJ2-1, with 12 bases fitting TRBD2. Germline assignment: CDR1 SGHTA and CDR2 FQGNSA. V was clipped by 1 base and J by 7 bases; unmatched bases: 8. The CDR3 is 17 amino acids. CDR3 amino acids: CASSLGGGTSGFNEQFF. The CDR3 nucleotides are TGTGCCAGCAGCTTAGGAGGGGGGACTAGCGGGTTTAATGAGCAGTTCTTC.

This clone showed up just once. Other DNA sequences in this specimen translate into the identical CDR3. CDR3 protein: CASSVASNTEAFF. The CDR3 nucleotides read TGTGCCAGCAGCGTGGCTAGTAACACTGAAGCTTTCTTT. The chain combines TRBV9 with TRBJ1-1; D gene ambiguous. This CDR3 is built from 13 residues. Trimming cost V 2 bases and J 2 bases, with 7 bases left between them. CDR1 SGDLS and CDR2 YYNGEE come from the germline V gene.

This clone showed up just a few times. The CDR3 DNA sequence: TGCGCCAGCAGCCAATTCACCGGGACAGGGGCTTATGGCTACACCTTC. Protein sequence: CASSQFTGTGAYGYTF. J is TRBJ1-2 and V is TRBV4-3; 10 nucleotides agree with TRBD1. The J segment lost 5 bases and the V segment lost 2 bases, leaving 8 bases of the junction unmatched. The germline CDR1 and CDR2 sequences are LGHNA and YSLEER. This CDR3 comprises 16 residues.

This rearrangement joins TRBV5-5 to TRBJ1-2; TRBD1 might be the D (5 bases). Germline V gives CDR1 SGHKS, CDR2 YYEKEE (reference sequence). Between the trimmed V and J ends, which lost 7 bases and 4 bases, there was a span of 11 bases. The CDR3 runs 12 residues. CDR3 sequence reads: CASATAFYGYTF. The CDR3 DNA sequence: TGTGCCAGCGCGACAGCTTTCTATGGCTACACCTTC.

This chain's CDR3 is CASSQEVGPGTGTTDTQYF. CDR3 bases: TGCGCCAGCAGCCAAGAAGTGGGGCCCGGGACAGGCACCACAGATACGCAGTATTTT. The rearrangement links TRBV4-1 to TRBJ2-3, with TRBD1 matching 8 bases. CDR3 length equals 19 residues. CDR1 and CDR2 from the germline V gene are MGHRA and YSYEKL. With 0 bases clipped from V and 2 bases from J, the junction kept 13 bases outside the gene matches.

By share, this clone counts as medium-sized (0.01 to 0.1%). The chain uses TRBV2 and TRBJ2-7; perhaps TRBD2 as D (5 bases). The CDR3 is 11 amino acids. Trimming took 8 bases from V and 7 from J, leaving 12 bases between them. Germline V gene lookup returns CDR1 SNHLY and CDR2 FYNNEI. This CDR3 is CASRYSGEQYF. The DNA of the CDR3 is TGTGCCAGCCGATACTCGGGGGAGCAGTACTTC.

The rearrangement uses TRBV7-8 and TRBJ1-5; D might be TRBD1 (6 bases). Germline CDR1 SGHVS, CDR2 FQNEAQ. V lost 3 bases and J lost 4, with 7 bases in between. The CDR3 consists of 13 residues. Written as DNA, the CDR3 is TGTGCCAGCAGCTTGGACAGAAATCAGCCCCAGCATTTT. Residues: CASSLDRNQPQHF.

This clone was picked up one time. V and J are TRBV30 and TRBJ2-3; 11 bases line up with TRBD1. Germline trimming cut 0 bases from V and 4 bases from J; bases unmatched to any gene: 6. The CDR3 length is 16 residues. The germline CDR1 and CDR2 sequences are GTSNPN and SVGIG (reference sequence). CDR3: CAWSVWTGGGSDTQYF. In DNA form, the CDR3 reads TGTGCCTGGAGTGTATGGACAGGGGGCGGGTCAGATACGCAGTATTTT.

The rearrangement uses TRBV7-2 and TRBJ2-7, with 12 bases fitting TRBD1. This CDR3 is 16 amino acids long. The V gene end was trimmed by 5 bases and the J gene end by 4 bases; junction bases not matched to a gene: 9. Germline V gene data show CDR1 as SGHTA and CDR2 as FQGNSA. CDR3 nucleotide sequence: TGTGCCAGCAGCCGCCGACCGGGACAGGGGGCTTACGAGCAGTACTTC. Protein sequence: CASSRRPGQGAYEQYF.

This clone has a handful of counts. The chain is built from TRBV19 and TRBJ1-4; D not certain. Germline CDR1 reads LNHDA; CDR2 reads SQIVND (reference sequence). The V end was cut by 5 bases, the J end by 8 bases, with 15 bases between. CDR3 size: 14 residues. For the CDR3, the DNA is TGTGCCAGTAGTCCCTCGGCCCAGCGCGAAAAACTGTTTTTT. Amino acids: CASSPSAQREKLFF.

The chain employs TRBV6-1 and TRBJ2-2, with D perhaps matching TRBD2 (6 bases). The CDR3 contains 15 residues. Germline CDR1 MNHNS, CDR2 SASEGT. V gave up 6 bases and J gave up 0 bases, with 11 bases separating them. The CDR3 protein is CASRAGLTNTGELFF. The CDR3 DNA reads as TGTGCCAGCAGGGCGGGGCTAACGAACACCGGGGAGCTGTTTTTT.

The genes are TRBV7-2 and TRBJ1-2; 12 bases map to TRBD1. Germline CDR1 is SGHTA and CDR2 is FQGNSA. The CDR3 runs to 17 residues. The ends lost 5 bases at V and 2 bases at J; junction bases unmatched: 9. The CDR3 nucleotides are TGTGCCAGCAGCCCCGGGACAGGGGGCCCCACGAACTATGGCTACACCTTC. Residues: CASSPGTGGPTNYGYTF.

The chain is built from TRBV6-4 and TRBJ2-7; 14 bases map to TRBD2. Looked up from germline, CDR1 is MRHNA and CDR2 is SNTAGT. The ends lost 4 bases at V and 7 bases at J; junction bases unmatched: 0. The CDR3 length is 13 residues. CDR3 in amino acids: CASSGTSGGEQYF. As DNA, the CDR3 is TGTGCCAGCAGTGGGACTAGCGGGGGGGAGCAGTACTTC.

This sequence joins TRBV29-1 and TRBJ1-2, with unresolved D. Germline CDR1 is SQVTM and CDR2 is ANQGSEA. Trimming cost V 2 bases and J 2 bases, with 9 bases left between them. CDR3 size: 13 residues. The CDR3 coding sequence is TGCAGCGTTGAACCCGGCGGGAACTATGGCTACACCTTC. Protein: CSVEPGGNYGYTF.

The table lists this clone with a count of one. This chain's CDR3 is CSAISSGGSYEQYF. The CDR3 DNA reads as TGCAGCGCCATCTCTAGCGGGGGCTCCTACGAGCAGTACTTC. The rearrangement links TRBV29-1 to TRBJ2-7; 10 bases are a match to TRBD2. The CDR3 totals 14 residues. V lost 7 bases to trimming and J lost 0 bases; unmatched junction nucleotides: 6. Germline loops: CDR1 SQVTM, CDR2 ANQGSEA.

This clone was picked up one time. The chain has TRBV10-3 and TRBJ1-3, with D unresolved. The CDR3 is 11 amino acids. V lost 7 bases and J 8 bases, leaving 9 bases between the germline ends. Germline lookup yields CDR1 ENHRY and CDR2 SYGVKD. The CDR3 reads CAIISRDTIYF. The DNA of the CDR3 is TGTGCCATCATCAGCCGGGACACCATATATTTT.

The CDR3 sequence: CASSQATAVYEQYF. CDR3 coding DNA: TGCGCCAGCAGCCAAGCCACGGCGGTCTACGAGCAGTACTTC. The chain employs TRBV4-3 and TRBJ2-7; no firm D call. Germline V gene data show CDR1 as LGHNA and CDR2 as YSLEER. This CDR3 region has 14 residues. V lost 1 base to trimming and J lost 3 bases, with 10 bases between them.

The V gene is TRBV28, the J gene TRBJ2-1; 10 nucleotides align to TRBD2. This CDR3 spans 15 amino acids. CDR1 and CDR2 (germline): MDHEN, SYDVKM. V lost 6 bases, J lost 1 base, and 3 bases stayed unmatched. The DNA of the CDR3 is TGTGCCAGCAGAAAAGCGGGGGGGTCCTACAATGAGCAGTTCTTC. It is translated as CASRKAGGSYNEQFF. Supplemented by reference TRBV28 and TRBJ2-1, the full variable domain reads DVKVTQSSRYLVKRTGEKVFLECVQDMDHENMFWYRQDPGLGLRLIYFSYDVKMKEKGDIPEGYSVSREKKERFSLILESASTNQTSMYLCASRKAGGSYNEQFFGPGTRLTVL.

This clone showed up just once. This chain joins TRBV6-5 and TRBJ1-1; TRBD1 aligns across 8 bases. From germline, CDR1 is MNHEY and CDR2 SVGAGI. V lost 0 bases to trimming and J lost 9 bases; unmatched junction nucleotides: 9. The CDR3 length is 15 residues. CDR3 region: CASSYSPDREGKAFF. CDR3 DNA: TGTGCCAGCAGTTACTCGCCGGACAGGGAGGGGAAAGCTTTCTTT.

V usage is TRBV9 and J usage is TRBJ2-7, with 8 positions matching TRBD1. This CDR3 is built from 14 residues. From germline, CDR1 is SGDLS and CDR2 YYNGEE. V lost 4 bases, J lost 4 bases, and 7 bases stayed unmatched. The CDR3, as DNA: TGTGCCAGCAGCATTGGGACAGGTTCTTACGAGCAGTACTTC. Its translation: CASSIGTGSYEQYF.

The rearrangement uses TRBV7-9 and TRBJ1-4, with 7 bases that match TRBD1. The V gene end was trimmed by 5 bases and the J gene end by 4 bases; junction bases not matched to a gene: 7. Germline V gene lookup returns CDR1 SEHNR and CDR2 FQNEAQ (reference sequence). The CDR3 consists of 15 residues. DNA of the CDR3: TGTGCCAGCAGCCCGAGGGACAGTTTTAATGAAAAACTGTTTTTT. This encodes CASSPRDSFNEKLFF.

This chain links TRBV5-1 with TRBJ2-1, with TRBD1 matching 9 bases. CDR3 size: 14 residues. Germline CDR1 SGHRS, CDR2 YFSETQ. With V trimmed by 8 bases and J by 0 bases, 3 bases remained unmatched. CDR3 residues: CASADRGSYNEQFF. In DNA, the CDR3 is TGCGCCAGTGCGGACAGGGGCTCCTACAATGAGCAGTTCTTC.

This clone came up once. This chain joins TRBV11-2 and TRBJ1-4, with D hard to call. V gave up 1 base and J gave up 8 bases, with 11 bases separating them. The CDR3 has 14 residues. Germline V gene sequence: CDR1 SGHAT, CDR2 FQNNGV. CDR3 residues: CASSLVTAPEKLFF. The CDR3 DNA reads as TGTGCCAGCAGCTTAGTAACAGCACCCGAAAAACTGTTTTTT.